What follows describes a single T cell receptor beta chain. What it recognizes is unknown. The CDR3 extends over 13 amino acids. V gave up 3 bases and J gave up 4 bases, with 10 bases separating them. TCRdb analysed the 5' RACE reads with MiXCR anew, one entry per CDR3 protein. The table includes a few hundred thousand distinct CDR3 sequences, 15% to 20% detected once. These data originate in a study of T-cell memory formation after mild COVID-19. Overall study findings and caveats: CD4/CD8 balance held among clones contracting day 15 to 85, and later expanders leaned CD4+. Second-wave clones that peaked on day 37 lacked confirmed SARS-CoV-2 specificity.

Sequences were obtained from PBMCs or a T cell subset sorted from them (not recorded which). This TCR was recovered from a man aged 18 to 29 who had mild COVID-19 (a few samples of this study predate the infection). Cell type and time point are not known. V and J are TRBV12-3 or TRBV12-4 and TRBJ2-7; D is unclear. CDR3 nucleotide sequence: TGTGCCAGCAGTTTGGGTGGGATGTACGAGCAGTACGTC. Protein sequence: CASSLGGMYEQYV.